This TCR beta chain stems from a study of blood T cells in healthy people across ages. On the study more broadly: Template switching picked up about one barcoded beta molecule for each two T cells. Study-wide points: Both naive CD4+ cell counts and diversity were greater in long-lived donors than in aged donors. A roughly linear fall in TCR beta diversity per million T cells was seen with increasing age.

Extraction yielded at least 5 micrograms of total RNA per sample. On this clonotype: The antigen is unknown.

PCR was performed a second time for about 7 to 12 cycles using a sample-barcoded 5' primer and a J-beta primer mix. TCRdb analysed the 5' RACE reads with MiXCR anew, one entry per CDR3 protein. The table lists about 1.8 million distinct CDR3 sequences, less than 50% of them singletons. CDR1 and CDR2 from the germline V gene are MGHRA and YSYEKL. CDR3 size: 15 residues. Trimming pared 3 bases from V and 4 bases from J, leaving 14 bases between. The chain recombines TRBV4-1 with TRBJ2-3; tentative D call: TRBD2 (7 bases). The material sequenced was blood. The sequence came from a woman between 40 and 55 years old in good health. For the CDR3, the DNA is TGCGCCAGCAGCCACGGCGGGGGCACGGCAGATACGCAGTATTTT. This encodes CASSHGGGTADTQYF.